The 25 T cell receptor beta chains reported below all come from one sample, sequenced in a study of T cell repertoires in cytomegalovirus infection. TCRdb re-called the reads with MiXCR, one entry per CDR3 protein. This sample has under 200,000 distinct CDR3 sequences; less than 9.5% occur once, and the top ten carry about 4.6%. The specimen sequenced was PBMCs. All receptors derive from a human donor in good health (CMV status not recorded). Some clones in this sample may be carry-over from other donors' samples.

The CDR3 reads CASSSQGFVAFF. The DNA of the CDR3 is TGTGCCAGCAGCTCCCAGGGATTTGTAGCTTTCTTT. The chain recombines TRBV5-4 with TRBJ1-1, with a weak D call TRBD1 (5 bases). V was cut by 3 bases and J by 10 bases, with 13 bases left in between. CDR3 length: 12 residues. The germline gives CDR1 SGHNT, CDR2 YYREEE (reference sequence).

This clonotype was seen repeatedly, ten times or more. J is TRBJ2-1 and V is TRBV7-2; 11 nucleotides align to TRBD2. Germline assignment: CDR1 SGHTA and CDR2 FQGNSA. The CDR3 extends over 15 amino acids. V lost 3 bases to trimming and J lost 7 bases; unmatched junction nucleotides: 5. In DNA form, the CDR3 reads TGTGCCAGCAGCTTTAGCGGGGGGGGGGGGAATGAGCAGTTCTTC. Its translation is CASSFSGGGGNEQFF.

This clonotype appeared many times. The chain carries TRBV6-1 and TRBJ2-6; D may match TRBD1 or TRBD2 (5 bases each). The V gene's germline CDR1 is MNHNS and CDR2 SASEGT. This CDR3 has 15 amino acids. Trimming shortened V by 6 bases and J by 1 base, and 10 bases separated the two germline ends. The CDR3 loop is CASSRDGSGANVLTF. The CDR3 nucleotides are TGTGCCAGCAGCAGGGACGGGTCTGGGGCCAACGTCCTGACTTTC.

This clonotype came up many times. The genes are TRBV7-2 and TRBJ1-5; 7 positions agree with TRBD1. CDR1 is SGHTA and CDR2 is FQGNSA in the germline V gene. The V gene end was trimmed by 5 bases and the J gene end by 6 bases; junction bases not matched to a gene: 10. The CDR3 totals 15 residues. Written as DNA, the CDR3 is TGTGCCAGCAGCGCCGGGACAGACCCCGGTCAGCCCCAGCATTTT. It codes for CASSAGTDPGQPQHF. The variable domain in full, with the rest retrieved from reference TRBV7-2 and TRBJ1-5, is GAGVSQSPSNKVTEKGKDVELRCDPISGHTALYWYRQSLGQGLEFLIYFQGNSAPDKSGLPSDRFSAERTGGSVSTLTIQRTQQEDSAVYLCASSAGTDPGQPQHFGDGTRLSIL.

There are many counts of this clonotype. The V gene is TRBV28, the J gene TRBJ2-7; 10 positions match TRBD1. Trimming removed 3 bases from V and 6 bases from J; junction bases left unmatched: 11. The CDR3 length is 16 residues. The germline gives CDR1 MDHEN, CDR2 SYDVKM. CDR3 in DNA: TGTGCCAGCAGTTTCCGGTGGACAGGGGGTTTGGTCGAGCAGTACTTC. Its protein is CASSFRWTGGLVEQYF.

This clonotype was observed many times. CDR3 sequence: CASSPLAGEDQETQYF. DNA of the CDR3: TGTGCCAGCAGTCCACTAGCGGGAGAGGACCAAGAGACCCAGTACTTC. The chain has TRBV28 and TRBJ2-5, with 11 bases matching TRBD2. J gave up 0 bases and V 5 bases, and 5 bases lay outside the gene matches. Per the germline V gene, CDR1 is MDHEN and CDR2 is SYDVKM. The CDR3 runs to 16 residues. The variable domain in full, with the rest retrieved from reference TRBV28 and TRBJ2-5, is DVKVTQSSRYLVKRTGEKVFLECVQDMDHENMFWYRQDPGLGLRLIYFSYDVKMKEKGDIPEGYSVSREKKERFSLILESASTNQTSMYLCASSPLAGEDQETQYFGPGTRLLVL.

In DNA form, the CDR3 reads TGTGCCAGCAGTCCCCAGGGGGCGGACACCGGGGAGCTGTTTTTT. It yields the protein CASSPQGADTGELFF. The rearrangement uses TRBV2 and TRBJ2-2; the match to TRBD1 covers 8 bases. CDR1 is SNHLY and CDR2 is FYNNEI in the germline V gene. V was pared by 5 bases and J by 3 bases, with 5 bases of the junction left unmatched. This CDR3 region has 15 residues.

This clonotype came up many times. This chain links TRBV20-1 with TRBJ1-5; D gene uncertain. V shed 6 bases and J shed 4 bases, with 10 bases lying between them. Germline CDR1 is DFQATT and CDR2 is SNEGSKA (reference sequence). The CDR3 spans 12 residues. DNA for the CDR3: TGCAGTGCCGGACGGTTAAATCAGCCCCAGCATTTT. It is translated as CSAGRLNQPQHF.

The sample holds one count of this clonotype. The V call is TRBV19, the J call TRBJ1-4; D uncertain. This CDR3 has 14 amino acids. The V and J ends lost 5 bases and 8 bases respectively, with 15 bases between them. Germline V gene data show CDR1 as LNHDA and CDR2 as SQIVND (reference sequence). CDR3 DNA sequence: TGTGCCAGTAGTGCCTCGGACGCCCTCGAAAAACTGTTTTTT. This sequence encodes CASSASDALEKLFF.

The chain employs TRBV28 and TRBJ1-1; possibly TRBD1 for D (6 bases). The CDR3 sequence is 15 residues long. Germline values: CDR1 MDHEN, CDR2 SYDVKM. The V gene lost 8 bases and the J gene lost 4 bases, with 20 bases spanning the gap. CDR3 in DNA: TGTGCCAGCGGGACGCCAAAGGGGGGGAGCACTGAAGCTTTCTTT. This codes for CASGTPKGGSTEAFF. The whole variable domain, remainder taken from reference TRBV28 and TRBJ1-1, is DVKVTQSSRYLVKRTGEKVFLECVQDMDHENMFWYRQDPGLGLRLIYFSYDVKMKEKGDIPEGYSVSREKKERFSLILESASTNQTSMYLCASGTPKGGSTEAFFGQGTRLTVV.

Only a few counts were recorded for this clonotype. The chain is built from TRBV19 and TRBJ2-7, with D perhaps assigned TRBD1 or TRBD2 (8 bases each). The CDR3 runs 16 residues. Trimming removed 6 bases at V and 0 bases at J, with 18 bases between. From germline, CDR1 is LNHDA and CDR2 SQIVND (reference sequence). The CDR3 protein is CASRDRASGSSYEQYF. Here the CDR3 DNA reads TGTGCCAGTAGGGACAGGGCCAGCGGGAGCTCCTACGAGCAGTACTTC. Supplemented by reference TRBV19 and TRBJ2-7, the full variable domain reads DGGITQSPKYLFRKEGQNVTLSCEQNLNHDAMYWYRQDPGQGLRLIYYSQIVNDFQKGDIAEGYSVSREKKESFPLTVTSAQKNPTAFYLCASRDRASGSSYEQYFGPGTRLTVT.

This clonotype was seen ten or more times. The chain links TRBV6-2 or TRBV6-3 to TRBJ2-6, with 8 bases identical to TRBD1. CDR1 is MNHEY, CDR2 SVGEGT, per germline. Trimming cost V 4 bases and J 1 base; bases outside gene matches: 12. The CDR3 loop spans 19 amino acids. The CDR3 loop is CASSSNPGQATSGANVLTF. CDR3 nucleotide sequence: TGTGCCAGCAGTTCAAATCCGGGACAGGCCACATCTGGGGCCAACGTCCTGACTTTC.

A few counts support this clonotype. The rearrangement joins TRBV20-1 to TRBJ1-5; possibly TRBD1 for D (6 bases). Germline V gene lookup returns CDR1 DFQATT and CDR2 SNEGSKA (reference sequence). This CDR3 contains 14 residues. Trimming pared 6 bases from V and 2 bases from J, leaving 14 bases between. CDR3 in DNA: TGCAGTGCCCTACAGGGTCGGGGCAATCAGCCCCAGCATTTT. Protein product: CSALQGRGNQPQHF.

This clonotype was found a few times. The chain has TRBV20-1 and TRBJ1-2; no reliable D call. Germline lookup yields CDR1 DFQATT and CDR2 SNEGSKA (reference sequence). The CDR3 loop spans 11 amino acids. CDR3 sequence reads: CNLGPNYGYTF. The DNA for the CDR3 is TGCAACCTAGGGCCGAACTATGGCTACACCTTC.

This clonotype was observed a handful of times. The rearrangement links TRBV29-1 to TRBJ2-7; TRBD1 aligns across 8 bases. CDR3 length: 15 residues. Germline V gene data show CDR1 as SQVTM and CDR2 as ANQGSEA. V was pared by 4 bases and J by 3 bases, with 11 bases of the junction left unmatched. The CDR3: CSVGLRTGSLYEQYF. In nucleotides, the CDR3 is TGCAGCGTTGGACTCAGGACAGGGTCCCTCTACGAGCAGTACTTC.

The chain employs TRBV14 and TRBJ2-7; D is tentatively TRBD1 or TRBD2 (5 bases each). V shed 6 bases and J shed 6 bases, with 15 bases lying between them. The CDR3 covers 13 residues. Germline CDR1 and CDR2: SGHDN and FVKESK. The CDR3, as DNA: TGTGCCAGCAGACGGGACGGGATAGGCGAGCAGTACTTC. Its translation: CASRRDGIGEQYF.

The gene calls are TRBV6-6 and TRBJ2-7, with 10 bases identical to TRBD1. CDR1 is MNHNY and CDR2 is SVGAGI in the germline V gene (reference sequence). Losses at the gene ends were 7 bases for V and 1 base for J; bases not matched to a gene: 4. The length of the CDR3 is 14 residues. CDR3 DNA sequence: TGTGCCAGCACCACGGGACAGGGGTCCTACGAGCAGTACTTC. It is translated as CASTTGQGSYEQYF.

This clonotype has a count of ten or more. The chain combines TRBV6-4 with TRBJ1-5; no clear D. Trimming took off 5 bases at V and 6 bases at J, with 11 bases between the two ends. Germline V lookup: CDR1 MRHNA, CDR2 SNTAGT. The length of the CDR3 is 13 residues. The CDR3 DNA reads TGTGCCAGCAGTCAATCGGGTGGTCAGCCCCAGCATTTT. It yields the protein CASSQSGGQPQHF.

Ten or more counts support this clonotype. This chain links TRBV2 with TRBJ2-3; TRBD2 matches at 10 bases. The J segment lost 7 bases and the V segment lost 5 bases, leaving 9 bases of the junction unmatched. CDR3 length: 15 amino acids. Per the germline V gene, CDR1 is SNHLY and CDR2 is FYNNEI. CDR3 nucleotides: TGTGCCAGCAGTTCTAATAGCGGGGGGTCCCATACGCAGTATTTT. Translated, it gives CASSSNSGGSHTQYF.

The sample holds many counts of this clonotype. This CDR3 is CASSLRATSHTGELFF. CDR3 in DNA: TGTGCCAGCAGCTTAAGGGCTACTAGCCACACCGGGGAGCTGTTTTTT. V usage is TRBV7-3 and J usage is TRBJ2-2; weak D call: TRBD2 (6 bases). V was pared by 1 base and J by 3 bases, with 12 bases between. CDR1 SGHTA and CDR2 FQGTGA come from the germline V gene. The CDR3 spans 16 residues.

This chain uses TRBV19 with TRBJ1-1, with D possibly matching TRBD1 (5 bases). CDR1 LNHDA and CDR2 SQIVND come from the germline V gene (reference sequence). The CDR3 runs to 13 residues. Trimming removed 7 bases from V and 2 bases from J, with 11 bases in between. This CDR3 is CASTDIPNTEAFF. CDR3 nucleotide sequence: TGTGCCAGTACGGACATACCTAACACTGAAGCTTTCTTT.

This clonotype was picked up many times. The chain is built from TRBV7-2 and TRBJ2-3; TRBD2 matches at 14 bases. CDR3 size: 17 residues. Trimming removed 1 base from V and 4 bases from J; junction bases left unmatched: 4. Germline-derived CDR1 and CDR2 are SGHTA and FQGNSA. The CDR3 spells CASSLGLAGGPADTQYF. The CDR3 region has the DNA TGTGCCAGCAGCTTAGGACTAGCGGGAGGGCCGGCAGATACGCAGTATTTT. Complete variable domain (other parts from reference TRBV7-2 and TRBJ2-3): GAGVSQSPSNKVTEKGKDVELRCDPISGHTALYWYRQSLGQGLEFLIYFQGNSAPDKSGLPSDRFSAERTGGSVSTLTIQRTQQEDSAVYLCASSLGLAGGPADTQYFGPGTRLTVL.

V usage is TRBV6-2 or TRBV6-3 and J usage is TRBJ1-1, with D perhaps matching TRBD1 (6 bases). Germline assignment: CDR1 MNHEY and CDR2 SVGEGT. The CDR3 runs to 13 residues. V gave up 10 bases and J gave up 5 bases, with 17 bases separating them. For the CDR3, the DNA is TGTGCCACCCGTCGGTTAGGGGGAACTGAAGCTTTCTTT. Translating it yields CATRRLGGTEAFF.

This clonotype has just one count. A much more abundant neighbour one base away suggests this may be a read error. This is likely a read error, given that the CDR3 carries no conserved phenylalanine or tryptophan at its end. The chain is built from TRBV12-3 or TRBV12-4 and TRBJ2-1; 12 bases line up with TRBD2. The CDR3 consists of 15 residues. V lost 3 bases and J lost 9; bases outside the gene matches: 6. Here the CDR3 DNA reads TGTGCCAGCAGTTTGTCTAGCGGGAGGGCCTCTGAGCAGTTCTCC. It codes for CASSLSSGRASEQFS.

This clonotype was detected many times. The chain links TRBV7-9 to TRBJ1-3; D unclear. Germline lookup yields CDR1 SEHNR and CDR2 FQNEAQ (reference sequence). Trimming cost V 1 base and J 8 bases, with 6 bases left between them. The CDR3 runs to 12 residues. CDR3 DNA sequence: TGTGCCAGCAGCTTAGATTCTCACACCATATATTTT. Its protein is CASSLDSHTIYF.